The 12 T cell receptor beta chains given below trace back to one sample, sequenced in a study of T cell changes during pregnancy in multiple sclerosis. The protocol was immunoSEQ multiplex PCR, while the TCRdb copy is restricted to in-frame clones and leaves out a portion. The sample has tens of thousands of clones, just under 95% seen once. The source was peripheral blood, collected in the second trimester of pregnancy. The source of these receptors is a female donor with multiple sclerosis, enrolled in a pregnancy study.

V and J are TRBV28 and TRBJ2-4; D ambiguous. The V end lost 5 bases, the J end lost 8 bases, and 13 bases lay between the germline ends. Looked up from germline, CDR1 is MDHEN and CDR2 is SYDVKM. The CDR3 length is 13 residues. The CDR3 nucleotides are TGTGCCAGCAGTCCCCTCAATGGAGACATTCAGTACTTC. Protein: CASSPLNGDIQYF.

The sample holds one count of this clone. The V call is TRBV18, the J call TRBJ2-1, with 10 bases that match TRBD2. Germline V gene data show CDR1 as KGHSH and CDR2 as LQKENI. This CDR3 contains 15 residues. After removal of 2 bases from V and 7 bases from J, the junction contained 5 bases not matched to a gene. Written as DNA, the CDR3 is TGTGCCAGCTCACCAGTGATAGCGGGAGGTAATGAGCAGTTCTTC. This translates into CASSPVIAGGNEQFF.

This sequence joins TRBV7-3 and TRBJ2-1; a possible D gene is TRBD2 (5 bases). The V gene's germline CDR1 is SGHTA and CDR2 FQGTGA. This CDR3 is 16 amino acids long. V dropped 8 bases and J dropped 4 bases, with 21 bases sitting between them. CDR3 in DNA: TGTGCCAGCGGCCCCGGCGGGTCCCAAATATACAATGAGCAGTTCTTC. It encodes CASGPGGSQIYNEQFF.

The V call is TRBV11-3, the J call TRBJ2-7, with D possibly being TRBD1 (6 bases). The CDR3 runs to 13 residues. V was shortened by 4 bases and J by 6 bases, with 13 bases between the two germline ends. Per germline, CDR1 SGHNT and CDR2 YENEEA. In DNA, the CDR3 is TGTGCCAGCAGCTCGGGACACCGTAGCGAGCAGTACTTC. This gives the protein CASSSGHRSEQYF.

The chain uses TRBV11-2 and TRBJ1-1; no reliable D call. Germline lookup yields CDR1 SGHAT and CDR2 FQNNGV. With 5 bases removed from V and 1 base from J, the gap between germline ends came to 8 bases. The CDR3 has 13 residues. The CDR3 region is CASSNDKNTEAFF. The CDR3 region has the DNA TGTGCCAGCAGCAATGACAAGAACACTGAAGCTTTCTTT.

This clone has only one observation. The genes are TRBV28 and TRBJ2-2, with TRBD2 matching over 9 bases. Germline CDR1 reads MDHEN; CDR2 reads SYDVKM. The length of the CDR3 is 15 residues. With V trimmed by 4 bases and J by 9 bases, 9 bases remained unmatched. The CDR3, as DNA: TGTGCCAGCAGTTCCGCTAGCGGGATTTCCTGGGAGCTGTTTTTT. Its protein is CASSSASGISWELFF.

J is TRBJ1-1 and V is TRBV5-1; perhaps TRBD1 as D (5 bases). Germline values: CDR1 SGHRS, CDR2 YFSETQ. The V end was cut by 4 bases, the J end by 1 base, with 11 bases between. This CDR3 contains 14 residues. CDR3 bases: TGCGCCAGCAGCCTCACCCAGGGGAACACTGAAGCTTTCTTT. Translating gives CASSLTQGNTEAFF.

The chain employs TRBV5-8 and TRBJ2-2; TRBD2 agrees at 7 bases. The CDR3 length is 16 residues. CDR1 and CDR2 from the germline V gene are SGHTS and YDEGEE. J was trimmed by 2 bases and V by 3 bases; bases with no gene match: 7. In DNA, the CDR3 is TGTGCCAGCAGCTCTCCGGGGGGATCCAACACCGGGGAGCTGTTTTTT. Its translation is CASSSPGGSNTGELFF. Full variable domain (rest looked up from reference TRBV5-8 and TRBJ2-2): EAGVTQSPTHLIKTRGQQATLRCSPISGHTSVYWYQQALGLGLQFLLWYDEGEERNRGNFPPRFSGRQFPNYSSELNVNALELEDSALYLCASSSPGGSNTGELFFGEGSRLTVL.

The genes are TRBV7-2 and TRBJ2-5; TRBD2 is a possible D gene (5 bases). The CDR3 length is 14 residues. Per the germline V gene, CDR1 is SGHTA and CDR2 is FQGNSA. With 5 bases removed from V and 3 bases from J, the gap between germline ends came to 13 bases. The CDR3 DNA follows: TGTGCCAGCAGCCGGGATTTTAATGAAGAGACCCAGTACTTC. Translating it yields CASSRDFNEETQYF. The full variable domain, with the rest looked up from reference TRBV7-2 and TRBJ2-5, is GAGVSQSPSNKVTEKGKDVELRCDPISGHTALYWYRQSLGQGLEFLIYFQGNSAPDKSGLPSDRFSAERTGGSVSTLTIQRTQQEDSAVYLCASSRDFNEETQYFGPGTRLLVL.

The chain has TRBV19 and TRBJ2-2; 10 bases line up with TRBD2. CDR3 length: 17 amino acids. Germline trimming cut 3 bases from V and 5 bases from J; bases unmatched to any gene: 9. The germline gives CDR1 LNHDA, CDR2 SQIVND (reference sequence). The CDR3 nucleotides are TGTGCCAGTAGTATTACTGCTAGCGGGAGAAGGACCGGGGAGCTGTTTTTT. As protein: CASSITASGRRTGELFF.

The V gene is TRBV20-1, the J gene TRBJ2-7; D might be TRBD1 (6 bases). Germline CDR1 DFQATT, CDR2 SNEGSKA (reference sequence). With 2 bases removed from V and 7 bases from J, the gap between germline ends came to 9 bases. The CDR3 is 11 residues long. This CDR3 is CSARWGLEQYF. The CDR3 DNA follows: TGCAGTGCTAGATGGGGGCTGGAGCAGTACTTC.

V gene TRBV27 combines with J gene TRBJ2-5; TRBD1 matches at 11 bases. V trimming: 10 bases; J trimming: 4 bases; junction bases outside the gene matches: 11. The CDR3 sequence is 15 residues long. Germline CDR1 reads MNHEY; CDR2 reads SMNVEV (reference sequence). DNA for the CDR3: TGTGCCACCCGGACAGGGGGCGCGATCGGAGAGACCCAGTACTTC. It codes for CATRTGGAIGETQYF.